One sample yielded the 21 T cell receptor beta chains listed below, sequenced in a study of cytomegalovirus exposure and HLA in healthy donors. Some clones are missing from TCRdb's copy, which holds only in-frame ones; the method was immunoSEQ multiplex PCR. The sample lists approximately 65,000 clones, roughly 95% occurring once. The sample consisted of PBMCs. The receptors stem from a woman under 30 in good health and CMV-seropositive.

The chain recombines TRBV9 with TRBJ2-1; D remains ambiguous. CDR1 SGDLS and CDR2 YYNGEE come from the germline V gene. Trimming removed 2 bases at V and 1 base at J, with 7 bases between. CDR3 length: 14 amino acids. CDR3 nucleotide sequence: TGTGCCAGCAGCGTCTCTAATTCCTACAATGAGCAGTTCTTC. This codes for CASSVSNSYNEQFF.

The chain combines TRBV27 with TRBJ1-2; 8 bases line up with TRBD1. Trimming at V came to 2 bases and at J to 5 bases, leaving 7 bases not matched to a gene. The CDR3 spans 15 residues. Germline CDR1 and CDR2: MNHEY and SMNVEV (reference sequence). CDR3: CASSLIGQGPYGYTF. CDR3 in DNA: TGTGCCAGCAGTTTAATTGGACAGGGCCCGTATGGCTACACCTTC.

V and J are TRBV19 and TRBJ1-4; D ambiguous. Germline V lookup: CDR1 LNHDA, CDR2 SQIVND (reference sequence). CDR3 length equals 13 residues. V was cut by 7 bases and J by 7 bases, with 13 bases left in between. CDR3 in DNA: TGTGCCAGTAAAACACAGCTGGGTGAAAAACTGTTTTTT. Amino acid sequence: CASKTQLGEKLFF.

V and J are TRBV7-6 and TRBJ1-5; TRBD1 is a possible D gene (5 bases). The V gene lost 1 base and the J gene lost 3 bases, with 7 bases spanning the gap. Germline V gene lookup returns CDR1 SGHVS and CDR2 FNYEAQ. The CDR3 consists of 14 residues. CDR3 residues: CASSLGGDNQPQHF. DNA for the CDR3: TGTGCCAGCAGCTTAGGGGGCGACAATCAGCCCCAGCATTTT.

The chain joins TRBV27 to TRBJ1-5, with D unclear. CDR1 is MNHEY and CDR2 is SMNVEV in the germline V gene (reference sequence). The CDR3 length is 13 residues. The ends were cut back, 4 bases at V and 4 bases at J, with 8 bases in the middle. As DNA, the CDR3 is TGTGCCAGCAGTTACGGGAGAAATCAGCCCCAGCATTTT. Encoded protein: CASSYGRNQPQHF.

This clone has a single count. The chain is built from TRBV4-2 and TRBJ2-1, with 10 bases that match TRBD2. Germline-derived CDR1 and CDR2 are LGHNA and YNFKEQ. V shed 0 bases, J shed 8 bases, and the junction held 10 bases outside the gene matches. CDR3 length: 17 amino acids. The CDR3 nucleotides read TGTGCCAGCAGCCAAGATGGAAGTAGCGGGAGGCGGGATGAGCAGTTCTTC. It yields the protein CASSQDGSSGRRDEQFF.

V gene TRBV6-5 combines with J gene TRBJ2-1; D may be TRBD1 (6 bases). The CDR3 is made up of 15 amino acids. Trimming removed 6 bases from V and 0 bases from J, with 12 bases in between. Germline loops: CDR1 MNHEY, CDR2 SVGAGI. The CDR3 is CASRQGISSYNEQFF. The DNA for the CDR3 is TGTGCCAGCAGGCAGGGGATTAGCTCCTACAATGAGCAGTTCTTC.

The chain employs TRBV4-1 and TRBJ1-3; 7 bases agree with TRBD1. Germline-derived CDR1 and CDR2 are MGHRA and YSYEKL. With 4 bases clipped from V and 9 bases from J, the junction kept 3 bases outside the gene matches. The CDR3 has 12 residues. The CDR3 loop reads CASSPQGGTIYF. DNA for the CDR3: TGCGCCAGCAGCCCCCAGGGGGGCACCATATATTTT.

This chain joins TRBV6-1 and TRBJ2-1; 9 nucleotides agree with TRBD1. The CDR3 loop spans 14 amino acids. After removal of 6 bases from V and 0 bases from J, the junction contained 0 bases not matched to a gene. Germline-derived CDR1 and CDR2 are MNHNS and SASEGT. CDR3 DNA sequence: TGTGCCAGCAGGGGACAGGGCTCCTACAATGAGCAGTTCTTC. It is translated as CASRGQGSYNEQFF.

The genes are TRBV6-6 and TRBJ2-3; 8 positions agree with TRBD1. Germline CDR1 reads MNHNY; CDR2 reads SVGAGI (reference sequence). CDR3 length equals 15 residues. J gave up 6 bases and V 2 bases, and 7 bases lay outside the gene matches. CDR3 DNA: TGTGCCAGCAGTTACAACAGGGGGGAAGGGGATACGCAGTATTTT. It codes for CASSYNRGEGDTQYF.

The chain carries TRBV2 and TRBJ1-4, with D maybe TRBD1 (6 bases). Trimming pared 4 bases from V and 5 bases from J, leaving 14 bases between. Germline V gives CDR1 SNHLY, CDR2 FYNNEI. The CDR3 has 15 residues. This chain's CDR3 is CASSAIRTDNEKLFF. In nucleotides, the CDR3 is TGTGCCAGCAGTGCTATCAGGACAGACAATGAAAAACTGTTTTTT. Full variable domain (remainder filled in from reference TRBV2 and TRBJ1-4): EPEVTQTPSHQVTQMGQEVILRCVPISNHLYFYWYRQILGQKVEFLVSFYNNEISEKSEIFDDQFSVERPDGSNFTLKIRSTKLEDSAMYFCASSAIRTDNEKLFFGSGTQLSVL.

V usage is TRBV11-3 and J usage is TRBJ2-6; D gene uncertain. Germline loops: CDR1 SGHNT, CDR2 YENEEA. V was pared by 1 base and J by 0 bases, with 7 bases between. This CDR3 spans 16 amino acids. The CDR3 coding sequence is TGTGCCAGCAGCTTAGGCAGACTCTCTGGGGCCAACGTCCTGACTTTC. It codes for CASSLGRLSGANVLTF.

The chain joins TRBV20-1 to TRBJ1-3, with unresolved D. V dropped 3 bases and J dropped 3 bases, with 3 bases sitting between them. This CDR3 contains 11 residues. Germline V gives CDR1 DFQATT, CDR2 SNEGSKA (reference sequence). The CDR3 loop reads CSASFGNTIYF. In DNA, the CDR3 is TGCAGTGCTAGCTTTGGAAACACCATATATTTT.

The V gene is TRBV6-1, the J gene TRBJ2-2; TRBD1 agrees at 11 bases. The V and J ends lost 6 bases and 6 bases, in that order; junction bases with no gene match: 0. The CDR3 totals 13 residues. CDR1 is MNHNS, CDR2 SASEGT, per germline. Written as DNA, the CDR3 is TGTGCCAGCAGGGGACAGGGGGCCGGGGAGCTGTTTTTT. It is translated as CASRGQGAGELFF.

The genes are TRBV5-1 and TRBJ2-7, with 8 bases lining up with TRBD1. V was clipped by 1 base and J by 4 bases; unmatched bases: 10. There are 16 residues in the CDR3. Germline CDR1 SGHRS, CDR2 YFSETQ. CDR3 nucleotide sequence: TGCGCCAGCAGCTTGCCGACCGGGACAGGACCATACGAGCAGTACTTC. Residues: CASSLPTGTGPYEQYF.

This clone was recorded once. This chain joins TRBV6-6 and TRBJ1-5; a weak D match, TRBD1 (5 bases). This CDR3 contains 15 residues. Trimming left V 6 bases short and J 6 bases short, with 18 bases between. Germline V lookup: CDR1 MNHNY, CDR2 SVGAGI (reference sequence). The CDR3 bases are TGTGCCAGCAGCCGCGGGACCCGGGGGGTTCAGCCCCAGCATTTT. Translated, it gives CASSRGTRGVQPQHF.

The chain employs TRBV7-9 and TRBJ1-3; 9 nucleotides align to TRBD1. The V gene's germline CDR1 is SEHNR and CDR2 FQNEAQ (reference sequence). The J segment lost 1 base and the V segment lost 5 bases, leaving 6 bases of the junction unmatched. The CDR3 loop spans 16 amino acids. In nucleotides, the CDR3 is TGTGCCAGCAGCCTCGGGACAGGGCATTCTGGAAACACCATATATTTT. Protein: CASSLGTGHSGNTIYF.

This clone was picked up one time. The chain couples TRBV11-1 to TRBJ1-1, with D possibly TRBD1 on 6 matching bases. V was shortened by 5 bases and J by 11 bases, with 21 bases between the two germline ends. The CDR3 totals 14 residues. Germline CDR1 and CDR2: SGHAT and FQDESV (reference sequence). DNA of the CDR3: TGTGCCAGCAGCAGGGGGGGACACCTACTTTCCGCTTTCTTT. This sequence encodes CASSRGGHLLSAFF.

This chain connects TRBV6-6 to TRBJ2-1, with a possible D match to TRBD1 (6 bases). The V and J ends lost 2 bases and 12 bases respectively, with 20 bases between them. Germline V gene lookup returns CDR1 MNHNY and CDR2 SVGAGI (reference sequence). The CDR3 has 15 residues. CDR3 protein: CASSYPAGTIKGQFF. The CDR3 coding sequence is TGTGCCAGCAGTTACCCCGCCGGGACAATCAAAGGGCAGTTCTTC.

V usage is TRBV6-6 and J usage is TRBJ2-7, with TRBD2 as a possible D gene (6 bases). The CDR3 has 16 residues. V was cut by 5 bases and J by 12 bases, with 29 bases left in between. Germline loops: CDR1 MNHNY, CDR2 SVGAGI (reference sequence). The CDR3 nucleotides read TGTGCCAGCAGTCCTCCCCGACTAGAATGGCGTTCTGTGGGGTACTTC. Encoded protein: CASSPPRLEWRSVGYF.

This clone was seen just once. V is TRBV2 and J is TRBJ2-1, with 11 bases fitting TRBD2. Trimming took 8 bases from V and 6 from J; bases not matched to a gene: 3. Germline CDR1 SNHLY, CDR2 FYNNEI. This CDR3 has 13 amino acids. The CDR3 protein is CASATSGINEQFF. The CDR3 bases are TGTGCCAGCGCGACTAGCGGGATCAATGAGCAGTTCTTC.